The 31 T cell receptor beta chains given below trace back to one sample, sequenced in a study of blood T cell repertoires in COVID-19. The data were produced by immunoSEQ multiplex PCR, yet TCRdb's version contains in-frame clones alone and is incomplete. The data hold under 400,000 clones, with 80% to 90% observed a single time. The specimen sequenced was PBMCs or T cells enriched from blood (not recorded which). The receptor set was obtained from a man in his forties or fifties in a cohort exposed to, infected with or recovered from COVID-19 (not recorded which).

This chain links TRBV19 with TRBJ2-1, with D perhaps TRBD1 (6 bases). The CDR3 is 14 amino acids. Germline CDR1 LNHDA, CDR2 SQIVND (reference sequence). The ends were cut back, 3 bases at V and 3 bases at J, with 9 bases in the middle. The CDR3 protein is CASSMIGGYNEQFF. The CDR3 region has the DNA TGTGCCAGTAGTATGATAGGGGGCTACAATGAGCAGTTCTTC.

This rearrangement joins TRBV15 to TRBJ2-3, with TRBD2 matching 9 bases. The CDR3 totals 17 residues. Germline values: CDR1 LNHNV, CDR2 YYDKDF (reference sequence). The junction had 8 bases not matched to a gene; V was cut back by 4 bases and J by 0 bases. The CDR3 bases are TGTGCCACCAGCAAGACTAGCGGACTTACTAGCACAGATACGCAGTATTTT. Its protein product is CATSKTSGLTSTDTQYF.

The gene calls are TRBV5-1 and TRBJ2-7; tentative D call: TRBD1 (6 bases). The V gene lost 0 bases and the J gene lost 3 bases, with 16 bases spanning the gap. This CDR3 is 16 amino acids long. The germline gives CDR1 SGHRS, CDR2 YFSETQ. The chain's CDR3 is CASSLEAGTLSYEQYF. CDR3 DNA sequence: TGCGCCAGCAGCTTGGAAGCCGGGACACTGAGCTACGAGCAGTACTTC.

The chain couples TRBV19 to TRBJ1-2, with 12 bases lining up with TRBD1. The CDR3 is 16 residues long. CDR1 is LNHDA and CDR2 is SQIVND in the germline V gene (reference sequence). With V trimmed by 3 bases and J by 4 bases, 6 bases remained unmatched. CDR3 sequence: CASSIGTGGAGYGYTF. The CDR3 coding sequence is TGTGCCAGTAGTATTGGGACAGGGGGCGCCGGCTATGGCTACACCTTC.

The rearrangement uses TRBV5-4 and TRBJ2-1; 9 bases align to TRBD2. CDR3 length: 16 amino acids. Germline V lookup: CDR1 SGHNT, CDR2 YYREEE (reference sequence). Trimming took 3 bases from V and 9 from J; bases not matched to a gene: 13. DNA for the CDR3: TGTGCCAGCAGCTCACAAAGTAGCGGGAGTTTTGGTGAGCAGTTCTTC. Residues: CASSSQSSGSFGEQFF.

This clone was seen only once. The rearrangement joins TRBV4-1 to TRBJ2-7; 7 bases are shared with TRBD2. V shed 0 bases, J shed 2 bases, and the junction held 7 bases outside the gene matches. Germline CDR1 reads MGHRA; CDR2 reads YSYEKL. The CDR3 has 16 residues. The CDR3 spells CASSQDQLAAAYEQYF. For the CDR3, the DNA is TGCGCCAGCAGCCAAGATCAGCTAGCGGCGGCCTACGAGCAGTACTTC.

The V call is TRBV3-1 (or the pseudogene TRBV3-2), the J call TRBJ1-6, with D uncertain. Per germline, CDR1 LGHDT and CDR2 YNNKEL (reference sequence). This CDR3 region has 16 residues. V was shortened by 6 bases and J by 0 bases, with 12 bases between the two germline ends. The CDR3 coding sequence is TGTGCCAGCAGTCCCAGGTCTGGCTCCTATAATTCACCCCTCCACTTT. It is translated as CASSPRSGSYNSPLHF.

Only one count was recorded for this clone. The genes are TRBV28 and TRBJ1-1; D ambiguous. The germline V gene encodes CDR1 MDHEN and CDR2 SYDVKM. V was cut by 6 bases and J by 7 bases, with 15 bases left in between. This CDR3 spans 13 amino acids. CDR3 loop: CASRSRGSSEAFF. CDR3 coding DNA: TGTGCCAGCAGGTCACGAGGGTCAAGTGAAGCTTTCTTT.

The chain joins TRBV18 to TRBJ1-2; D is possibly TRBD1 (5 bases). The CDR3 length is 16 residues. Trimming took 2 bases from V and 2 from J, leaving 15 bases between them. The germline V gene encodes CDR1 KGHSH and CDR2 LQKENI. The CDR3 region has the DNA TGTGCCAGCTCACCAAAGGAGGGGAGATTAAACTATGGCTACACCTTC. This gives the protein CASSPKEGRLNYGYTF.

This clone was seen just once. J is TRBJ1-2 and V is TRBV2; 7 bases match TRBD1. Trimming at V came to 6 bases and at J to 5 bases, leaving 6 bases not matched to a gene. Germline loops: CDR1 SNHLY, CDR2 FYNNEI. The CDR3 spans 13 residues. CDR3 nucleotide sequence: TGTGCCAGCAGGAGACAGGGACCTTATGGCTACACCTTC. Translating it yields CASRRQGPYGYTF.

The chain is built from TRBV23-1 and TRBJ1-5; no reliable D call. TRBV23-1 is given ORF status, its function remaining uncertain. There are 15 residues in the CDR3. Between the trimmed V and J ends, which lost 3 bases and 0 bases, there was a span of 9 bases. CDR3 DNA: TGCGCCAGCAGTCATTACGGGAGTAGCAATCAGCCCCAGCATTTT. Translating it yields CASSHYGSSNQPQHF.

This clone was recorded once. The rearrangement links TRBV5-4 to TRBJ2-1; TRBD2 matches 8 bases. Germline lookup yields CDR1 SGHNT and CDR2 YYREEE (reference sequence). CDR3 length equals 15 residues. V lost 4 bases to trimming and J lost 1 base; unmatched junction nucleotides: 4. CDR3 in DNA: TGTGCCAGCAGCGGAGCGGGAGATTCCTACAATGAGCAGTTCTTC. It yields the protein CASSGAGDSYNEQFF.

This clone was observed a few times. This chain links TRBV5-1 with TRBJ1-2; 10 nucleotides agree with TRBD1. The V and J ends lost 3 bases and 3 bases, in that order; junction bases with no gene match: 5. Per the germline V gene, CDR1 is SGHRS and CDR2 is YFSETQ. The CDR3 has 15 amino acids. CDR3 DNA sequence: TGCGCCAGCAGCTCACCGGACAGGGGGGACTATGGCTACACCTTC. Its protein is CASSSPDRGDYGYTF.

This clone was seen once. The rearrangement joins TRBV6-5 to TRBJ2-7; 8 bases fit TRBD1. The CDR3 totals 15 residues. The trim removed 2 bases at V and 3 bases at J, leaving 6 bases unmatched. CDR1 and CDR2 from the germline V gene are MNHEY and SVGAGI. CDR3 residues: CASSYTGQGDYEQYF. CDR3 in DNA: TGTGCCAGCAGTTACACAGGACAGGGAGACTACGAGCAGTACTTC.

The chain has TRBV7-9 and TRBJ2-5; 7 bases line up with TRBD1. V lost 3 bases to trimming and J lost 1 base; unmatched junction nucleotides: 8. Germline-derived CDR1 and CDR2 are SEHNR and FQNEAQ (reference sequence). The CDR3 length is 16 residues. In DNA, the CDR3 is TGTGCCAGCAGCTTTCCAATGACAGGGTTCCAAGAGACCCAGTACTTC. Translation gives CASSFPMTGFQETQYF.

The table lists this clone with a count of one. The chain recombines TRBV5-1 with TRBJ2-3, with TRBD2 matching 8 bases. The CDR3 is made up of 16 amino acids. V dropped 1 base and J dropped 4; count of bases not matched to a gene: 8. Germline CDR1 is SGHRS and CDR2 is YFSETQ. The CDR3 loop is CASSLIGAGGPDTQYF. CDR3 sequence (DNA): TGCGCCAGCAGCTTGATTGGTGCGGGAGGCCCAGATACGCAGTATTTT.

This CDR3 is CASSLDANQPQHF. The CDR3 nucleotides read TGCGCCAGCAGCTTGGATGCGAATCAGCCCCAGCATTTT. The chain is built from TRBV5-1 and TRBJ1-5; D is undetermined. The CDR3 has 13 amino acids. CDR1 is SGHRS and CDR2 is YFSETQ in the germline V gene. The ends were cut back, 0 bases at V and 4 bases at J, with 5 bases in the middle.

V usage is TRBV2 and J usage is TRBJ2-7; D is possibly TRBD1 (5 bases). Trimming took off 6 bases at V and 7 bases at J, with 19 bases between the two ends. Looked up from germline, CDR1 is SNHLY and CDR2 is FYNNEI. This CDR3 is 14 amino acids long. CDR3 coding DNA: TGTGCCAGCAGGGGCAGGGTTCTATCGGAAGAGCAGTACTTC. It yields the protein CASRGRVLSEEQYF.

This clone appeared a few times. The V and J genes are TRBV6-2 or TRBV6-3 and TRBJ2-1; 10 nucleotides align to TRBD2. The CDR3 runs 18 residues. The germline V gene encodes CDR1 MNHEY and CDR2 SVGEGT. J was trimmed by 4 bases and V by 2 bases; bases with no gene match: 11. The CDR3 DNA sequence: TGTGCCAGCAGTTACGGTTATCCCGGAGCGGGGGGGTACAATGAGCAGTTCTTC. Amino acid sequence: CASSYGYPGAGGYNEQFF.

The V gene is TRBV18, the J gene TRBJ1-5; a weak D match, TRBD1 (6 bases). This CDR3 spans 12 amino acids. Per the germline V gene, CDR1 is KGHSH and CDR2 is LQKENI. Deletions cut 4 bases from V and 9 bases from J, with 10 bases between. The CDR3 is CASSLGQPPQHF. The CDR3 region has the DNA TGTGCCAGCTCACTAGGACAGCCGCCCCAGCATTTT.

The chain joins TRBV2 to TRBJ1-5; D might be TRBD1 (6 bases). Trimming pared 8 bases from V and 6 bases from J, leaving 17 bases between. Per the germline V gene, CDR1 is SNHLY and CDR2 is FYNNEI. This CDR3 has 14 amino acids. The DNA for the CDR3 is TGTGCCAGCGCCTTACAGGGAATCGGTCAGCCCCAGCATTTT. It yields the protein CASALQGIGQPQHF.

The rearrangement joins TRBV12-3 or TRBV12-4 to TRBJ2-5; 8 positions match TRBD2. The CDR3 runs to 13 residues. V shed 6 bases, J shed 5 bases, and the junction held 5 bases outside the gene matches. The CDR3 nucleotides are TGTGCCAGCAGGGGACTAGTGGTTGAGACCCAGTACTTC. This codes for CASRGLVVETQYF.

The chain employs TRBV24-1 and TRBJ2-3; TRBD2 matches 8 bases. CDR3 length: 15 residues. The V gene end was trimmed by 3 bases and the J gene end by 1 base; junction bases not matched to a gene: 2. Germline V lookup: CDR1 KGHDR, CDR2 SFDVKD. The CDR3 protein is CATSDGLARTDTQYF. The CDR3 DNA is TGTGCCACCAGTGATGGACTAGCACGCACAGATACGCAGTATTTT.

The V gene is TRBV19, the J gene TRBJ2-7, with D tentatively TRBD2 (6 bases). With 11 bases removed from V and 2 bases from J, the gap between germline ends came to 16 bases. CDR3 length equals 13 residues. Germline CDR1 LNHDA, CDR2 SQIVND (reference sequence). CDR3 nucleotide sequence: TGTGCCTGCGGGGAGGTAGGAACCTACGAGCAGTACTTC. It codes for CACGEVGTYEQYF. Variable domain in full (rest from reference TRBV19 and TRBJ2-7): DGGITQSPKYLFRKEGQNVTLSCEQNLNHDAMYWYRQDPGQGLRLIYYSQIVNDFQKGDIAEGYSVSREKKESFPLTVTSAQKNPTAFYLCACGEVGTYEQYFGPGTRLTVT.

This chain joins TRBV5-6 and TRBJ2-6; D gene unclear. CDR3 length: 16 residues. With 1 base removed from V and 0 bases from J, the gap between germline ends came to 8 bases. Germline V gives CDR1 SGHDT, CDR2 YYEEEE. CDR3: CASSLTVISGANVLTF. CDR3 in DNA: TGTGCCAGCAGCTTGACAGTAATCTCTGGGGCCAACGTCCTGACTTTC.

The genes are TRBV19 and TRBJ2-2; 14 nucleotides agree with TRBD2. Germline CDR1 is LNHDA and CDR2 is SQIVND (reference sequence). There are 18 residues in the CDR3. Germline trimming cut 4 bases from V and 5 bases from J; bases unmatched to any gene: 9. The DNA for the CDR3 is TGTGCCAGTAGTACCGGACTAGCGGGAGGCCGTCAGACCGGGGAGCTGTTTTTT. The encoded protein is CASSTGLAGGRQTGELFF.

The chain employs TRBV5-1 and TRBJ2-3; 14 positions match TRBD2. The CDR3 is 19 amino acids. With 4 bases clipped from V and 4 bases from J, the junction kept 14 bases outside the gene matches. From germline, CDR1 is SGHRS and CDR2 YFSETQ. The CDR3 sequence: CASSAPAGLAGVKADTQYF. The CDR3 DNA sequence: TGCGCCAGCAGCGCGCCAGCGGGACTAGCGGGAGTGAAGGCAGATACGCAGTATTTT.

The chain's CDR3 is CASSQGGGFGEAFF. As DNA, the CDR3 is TGCGCCAGCAGCCAAGGGGGGGGATTTGGTGAAGCTTTCTTT. This chain connects TRBV4-1 to TRBJ1-1, with D possibly TRBD1 on 5 matching bases. CDR3 size: 14 residues. V lost 1 base and J 7 bases, leaving 13 bases between the germline ends. Germline V gene lookup returns CDR1 MGHRA and CDR2 YSYEKL.

A note on this clone: The junction shows a germline mismatch at one end, possibly a read error. The chain links TRBV2 to TRBJ2-7, with TRBD2 matching over 11 bases. Germline loops: CDR1 SNHLY, CDR2 FYNNEI. The length of the CDR3 is 13 residues. The CDR3 loop reads CASSVAGGPSRAF. CDR3 sequence (DNA): TGTGCCAGCAGTGTAGCGGGAGGGCCCAGTCGGGCCTTC. Together with reference TRBV2 and TRBJ2-7, the CDR3 gives the full variable domain: EPEVTQTPSHQVTQMGQEVILRCVPISNHLYFYWYRQILGQKVEFLVSFYNNEISEKSEIFDDQFSVERPDGSNFTLKIRSTKLEDSAMYFCASSVAGGPSRAFGPGTRLTVT.

The chain employs TRBV9 and TRBJ2-7; 10 nucleotides line up with TRBD2. J gave up 4 bases and V 4 bases, and 5 bases lay outside the gene matches. Germline V gene sequence: CDR1 SGDLS, CDR2 YYNGEE. This CDR3 is built from 14 residues. CDR3 coding DNA: TGTGCCAGCAGCTCGGGACTAGCGTCTTACGAGCAGTACTTC. Its protein is CASSSGLASYEQYF.

The chain uses TRBV7-9 and TRBJ1-6, with D unresolved. The CDR3 covers 16 residues. Germline V gives CDR1 SEHNR, CDR2 FQNEAQ (reference sequence). Trimming cost V 1 base and J 3 bases, with 10 bases left between them. This CDR3 is CASSLGHLRYNSPLHF. The DNA for the CDR3 is TGTGCCAGCAGCTTAGGACACCTCCGCTATAATTCACCCCTCCACTTT. Full variable domain (missing parts from reference TRBV7-9 and TRBJ1-6): DTGVSQNPRHKITKRGQNVTFRCDPISEHNRLYWYRQTLGQGPEFLTYFQNEAQLEKSRLLSDRFSAERPKGSFSTLEIQRTEQGDSAMYLCASSLGHLRYNSPLHFGNGTRLTVT.